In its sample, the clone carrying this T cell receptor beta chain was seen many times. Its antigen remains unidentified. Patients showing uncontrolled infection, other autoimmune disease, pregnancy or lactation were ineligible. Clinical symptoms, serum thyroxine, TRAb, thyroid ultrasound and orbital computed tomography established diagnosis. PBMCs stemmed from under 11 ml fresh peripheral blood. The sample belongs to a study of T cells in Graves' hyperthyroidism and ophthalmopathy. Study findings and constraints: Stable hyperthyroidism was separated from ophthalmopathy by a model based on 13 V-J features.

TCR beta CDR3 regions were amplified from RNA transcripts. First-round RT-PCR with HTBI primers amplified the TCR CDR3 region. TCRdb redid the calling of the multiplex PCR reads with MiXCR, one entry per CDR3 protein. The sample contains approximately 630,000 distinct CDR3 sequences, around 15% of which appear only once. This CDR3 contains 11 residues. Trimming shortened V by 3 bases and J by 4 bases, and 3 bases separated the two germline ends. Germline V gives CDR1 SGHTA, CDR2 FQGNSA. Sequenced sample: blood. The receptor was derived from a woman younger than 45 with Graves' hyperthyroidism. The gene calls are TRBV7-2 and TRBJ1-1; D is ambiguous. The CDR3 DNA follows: TGTGCCAGCAGCTTTTTCACTGAAGCTTTCTTT. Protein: CASSFFTEAFF.